This T cell receptor (beta chain) was identified in a study of early T cells in non-severe SARS-CoV-2 infection. Across the study: Unsorted whole blood bulk RNA was sequenced, with unpaired chains. Whole-study findings and limits: Lookups in VDJdb leaned toward anti-spike CD8 responses and missed private and CD4 specificities.

Attachment of unique molecular identifiers to individual cDNA molecules was performed. TCRdb redid the calling of the 5' RACE reads with MiXCR, one entry per CDR3 protein. The data hold about 42,000 distinct CDR3 sequences, with about 5.9% observed a single time. With 4 bases removed from V and 1 base from J, the gap between germline ends came to 10 bases. The germline V gene has CDR1 SGHRS and CDR2 YFSETQ. The CDR3 loop spans 14 amino acids. This clonotype was observed many times. Its target is unknown. This sequence was found in an adult who was a healthcare worker with PCR-confirmed SARS-CoV-2 infection or an uninfected control (not recorded which). This sample comprised whole blood, obtained at baseline. This sequence joins TRBV5-1 and TRBJ2-3; D might be TRBD2 (6 bases). The CDR3 sequence is CASSPGLGTDTQYF. Here the CDR3 DNA reads TGCGCCAGCAGCCCGGGACTGGGCACAGATACGCAGTATTTT.